This TCR beta chain was documented in a study of glioma-infiltrating T cells after dendritic cell vaccination. Libraries were prepared by immunoSEQ multiplex PCR; TCRdb keeps only in-frame clonotypes and omits some of them. Of more than 45,000 clones in the sample, roughly 80% were seen once. As for time point: after dendritic cell vaccination, including at tumor progression/relapse. CDR3 length: 14 amino acids. The germline CDR1 and CDR2 sequences are LNHDA and SQIVND (reference sequence). V dropped 5 bases and J dropped 1 base, with 11 bases sitting between them. The sequence was obtained from a human donor with glioblastoma. The sample in question was blood, obtained after dendritic cell vaccination. The J gene is TRBJ1-1, the V gene TRBV19, with a weak D call TRBD1 (6 bases). The CDR3 sequence is CASSRGAENTEAFF. CDR3 sequence (DNA): TGTGCCAGTAGTCGGGGGGCCGAGAACACTGAAGCTTTCTTT. Using reference TRBV19 and TRBJ1-1 for the parts outside the CDR3, the full variable domain is DGGITQSPKYLFRKEGQNVTLSCEQNLNHDAMYWYRQDPGQGLRLIYYSQIVNDFQKGDIAEGYSVSREKKESFPLTVTSAQKNPTAFYLCASSRGAENTEAFFGQGTRLTVV.